A selection of T cell receptor beta chains follows, all from one sample in a study of response to subunit inactivated influenza vaccine. TCRdb reprocessed the RT-PCR reads via MiXCR and lists one record per CDR3 protein. The sample yields about 500,000 distinct CDR3 sequences, about 15% seen once. This specimen consisted of CD4+ T cells sorted from PBMCs, obtained less than 30 months after vaccination. The receptors stem from a man in his fifties or sixties who received an inactivated influenza vaccine. Both conserved end residues are part of each CDR3. The D gene is left open where the match is weak. The size entry is marked missing in some rows and otherwise reads once, few, many or a size class.

len	abundance	v_gene	d_gene	j_gene	CDR3aa	CDR3nt
14	NA	TRBV4-3	NA	TRBJ2-7	CASSHSPGPYEQYF	TGCGCCAGCAGCCACTCGCCGGGGCCCTACGAGCAGTACTTC
16	NA	TRBV18	TRBD2	TRBJ2-7	CASSPPEGLAGYEQYF	TGTGCCAGCTCACCACCGGAGGGACTAGCGGGTTACGAGCAGTACTTC
14	few	TRBV30	NA	TRBJ1-3	CAWCYRYSGNTIYF	TGTGCCTGGTGTTACAGATACTCTGGAAACACCATATATTTT
14	few	TRBV28	TRBD1	TRBJ1-5	CASSTTGVGQPQHF	TGTGCCAGCAGTACGACAGGGGTCGGTCAGCCCCAGCATTTT
14	few	TRBV18	NA	TRBJ1-3	CASSGTNSGNTIYF	TGTGCCAGCTCAGGGACAAACTCTGGAAACACCATATATTTT
16	NA	TRBV5-1	NA	TRBJ2-3	CASSPRWTRSTDTQYF	TGCGCCAGCAGCCCCAGATGGACTCGTAGCACAGATACGCAGTATTTT
10	few	TRBV12-3/TRBV12-4	NA	TRBJ1-1	CASSSGRAFF	TGTGCCAGCAGTTCCGGGAGAGCTTTCTTT
13	few	TRBV28	NA	TRBJ2-7	CASSLPNSYEQYF	TGTGCCAGCAGCCTCCCGAATTCCTACGAGCAGTACTTC
14	NA	TRBV3-1	NA	TRBJ1-5	CASSRQRGSTPQHF	TGTGCCAGCAGTCGTCAGAGGGGCTCGACGCCCCAGCATTTT
17	few	TRBV18	NA	TRBJ2-7	CASSGTALGGSSYEQYF	TGTGCCAGCTCAGGGACAGCTCTTGGCGGGAGCTCCTACGAGCAGTACTTC
13	many	TRBV20-1	TRBD2	TRBJ2-5	CSALTGGSETQYF	TGCAGTGCCCTGACGGGGGGTTCGGAGACCCAGTACTTC
15	many	TRBV20-1	NA	TRBJ2-2	CSARDRAPNTGELFF	TGCAGTGCTAGAGATAGAGCCCCAAACACCGGGGAGCTGTTTTTT
13	NA	TRBV11-2	NA	TRBJ2-7	CASSLDPGDEQYF	TGTGCCAGCAGCTTAGACCCCGGGGACGAGCAGTACTTC
13	few	TRBV27	NA	TRBJ1-2	CASSFGGKYGYTF	TGTGCCAGCAGTTTCGGGGGAAAGTATGGCTACACCTTC
17	few	TRBV6-1	NA	TRBJ1-5	CASSDIPTYVAGQPQHF	TGTGCCAGCAGTGATATTCCTACTTACGTCGCGGGTCAGCCCCAGCATTTT
16	few	TRBV5-8	TRBD1	TRBJ1-4	CASSLLFDRVNEKLFF	TGTGCCAGCAGCTTGTTATTCGACAGGGTCAATGAAAAACTGTTTTTT
17	NA	TRBV19	TRBD1	TRBJ1-5	CASSSSNRGKGNQPQHF	TGTGCCAGTAGTTCGTCCAACAGGGGTAAAGGCAATCAGCCCCAGCATTTT
14	few	TRBV15	TRBD2	TRBJ2-1	CATSSGGAGNEQFF	TGTGCCACCAGCAGCGGGGGGGCTGGTAATGAGCAGTTCTTC
15	NA	TRBV12-3/TRBV12-4	NA	TRBJ1-6	CASSLVAAYNSPLHF	TGTGCCAGCAGTTTAGTGGCCGCCTATAATTCACCCCTCCACTTT
12	few	TRBV28	TRBD1	TRBJ2-7	CASKGQGHEQYF	TGTGCCAGCAAAGGACAGGGCCACGAGCAGTACTTC
13	many	TRBV11-2	TRBD2	TRBJ2-7	CASTLSGSYEQYF	TGTGCCAGCACCCTCAGCGGGAGCTACGAGCAGTACTTC
17	NA	TRBV6-5	TRBD1	TRBJ1-5	CASSYGTGGFRNQPQHF	TGTGCCAGCAGTTACGGGACAGGGGGCTTTCGCAATCAGCCCCAGCATTTT
16	NA	TRBV5-5	NA	TRBJ2-3	CASSLAAGGSTDTQYF	TGTGCCAGCAGCTTGGCGGCAGGGGGGAGCACAGATACGCAGTATTTT
21	NA	TRBV6-2/TRBV6-3	TRBD2	TRBJ2-1	CASRLNPLLGLAESSYNEQFF	TGTGCCAGCAGACTAAATCCGCTGTTGGGACTAGCGGAAAGCTCCTACAATGAGCAGTTCTTC
16	NA	TRBV5-1	NA	TRBJ2-3	CASSFGQTINTDTQYF	TGCGCCAGCAGCTTCGGACAGACCATTAACACAGATACGCAGTATTTT
16	once	TRBV4-1	TRBD2	TRBJ2-1	CASRPEREGSYNEQFF	TGCGCCAGCAGGCCCGAGCGGGAGGGATCCTACAATGAGCAGTTCTTC
14	few	TRBV6-2/TRBV6-3	TRBD1	TRBJ1-1	CASSLTHRGTEAFF	TGTGCCAGCAGCCTTACACACAGGGGGACTGAAGCTTTCTTT
17	NA	TRBV28	TRBD2	TRBJ2-1	CASSPFSGKSSYNEQFF	TGTGCCAGCAGTCCATTTAGCGGGAAGAGCTCCTACAATGAGCAGTTCTTC
14	NA	TRBV5-6	NA	TRBJ1-1	CASSRTGQITEAFF	TGTGCCAGCAGCCGAACAGGACAGATCACTGAAGCTTTCTTT
16	NA	TRBV4-1	NA	TRBJ2-5	CASSQDSGLRGETQYF	TGCGCCAGCAGCCAAGATTCGGGGCTGAGGGGAGAGACCCAGTACTTC
13	few	TRBV18	NA	TRBJ1-2	CASSPRDIWGYTF	TGCGCCAGCTCACCGCGCGACATATGGGGCTACACCTTC
14	once	TRBV7-2	NA	TRBJ2-3	CASSLVRGSATQYF	TGTGCCAGCAGCTTAGTTCGGGGTTCGGCTACGCAGTATTTT
14	few	TRBV20-1	TRBD1	TRBJ2-1	CSAPGQDSNNEQFF	TGCAGTGCTCCCGGACAGGATTCAAACAATGAGCAGTTCTTC
15	NA	TRBV6-2/TRBV6-3	TRBD1	TRBJ2-3	CASRNRGHSTDTQYF	TGTGCCAGCAGGAATAGGGGGCATAGCACAGATACGCAGTATTTT
14	NA	TRBV20-1	NA	TRBJ1-5	CSAKNEGFNQPQHF	TGCAGTGCCAAGAACGAGGGATTCAATCAGCCCCAGCATTTT
11	few	TRBV24-1	NA	TRBJ1-1	CATSVGGEAFF	TGTGCCACCAGTGTTGGCGGAGAAGCTTTCTTT
15	NA	TRBV6-1	TRBD1	TRBJ2-3	CASSVGTGPTDTQYF	TGTGCCAGCAGTGTTGGGACAGGGCCCACAGATACGCAGTATTTT
14	many	TRBV3-1	TRBD2	TRBJ2-7	CASSQGTRSYEQYF	TGTGCCAGCAGCCAAGGGACTAGGTCCTACGAGCAGTACTTC
14	many	TRBV12-3/TRBV12-4	TRBD2	TRBJ2-1	CASNRGTTYNEQFF	TGTGCCAGCAATCGAGGGACTACCTACAATGAGCAGTTCTTC
14	few	TRBV5-6	NA	TRBJ2-4	CASSPRGTKNIQYF	TGTGCCAGCAGCCCACGGGGTACCAAAAACATTCAGTACTTC
13	few	TRBV10-3	NA	TRBJ1-1	CAISETVNTEAFF	TGTGCCATCAGTGAGACGGTCAACACTGAAGCTTTCTTT
13	few	TRBV25-1	TRBD1	TRBJ2-7	CASKGQGTGEQYF	TGTGCCAGCAAGGGTCAGGGGACAGGGGAGCAGTACTTC
14	many	TRBV12-3/TRBV12-4	NA	TRBJ2-3	CASSLAPARDTQYF	TGTGCCAGCAGTTTAGCTCCAGCTCGGGATACGCAGTATTTT